Listed below are T cell receptor beta chains from one sample, sequenced in a study of control samples from healthy donors and cancer patients. TCRdb keeps only in-frame clones here, not all; method: immunoSEQ multiplex PCR. Seen here are about 120,000 clones, 93% observed once, and the top ten hold roughly 2.6%. Sequenced material: blood. The source of these receptors is a man aged 30-40 years in good health. Both conserved end residues are trimmed from each CDR3. Fields, in order: V gene, D gene, CDR3 length, CDR3 protein. A D gene is named only where the DNA matches it firmly.

TRBV28	.	9	ASATRNGYT
TRBV2	.	12	ASRVGDENTEAF
TRBV5-1	TRBD1	14	ASSLGQGGSTGELF
TRBV29-1	TRBD1	11	SVSDRVDTEAF
TRBV2	.	15	ASSEDGRGGIYAEAF
TRBV5-5	.	10	ASGDLGGEQF
TRBV11-2	TRBD1	12	ASSDLTGSYGYT
TRBV7-9	TRBD1	17	ASSWRDRGLLANTGELF
TRBV5-1	TRBD1	12	ASSLGGGDEKLF
TRBV7-6	TRBD1	17	ASSEPNLPGQGVVGELF
TRBV9	.	13	ASSVGSSYNSPLH
TRBV5-1	.	15	ASSFVGVSSGANVLT
TRBV5-1	.	13	ASSAYINSNYGYT
TRBV5-6	.	10	ASSSLYTEAF
TRBV6-5	.	11	ASTPLVSYGYT
TRBV5-1	TRBD1	12	ASSRQGDSYEQY
TRBV5-1	.	10	ASRPSTGGAF
TRBV19	.	10	ASSIGGQPQH
TRBV7-9	.	13	ASSLARQSTDTQY
TRBV28	.	9	ASSFATEAF
TRBV2	TRBD1	13	ASSAGQGANQPQH
TRBV18	.	15	ASSPMPAVSSGNTIY
TRBV10-2	TRBD2	14	ASSEVGAGGQDTQY
TRBV7-3	.	14	ASSLNPGAAADTQY
TRBV19	.	13	ASLQTGTQTLEAF
TRBV6-5	.	14	ASSSSGALRSYGYT
TRBV15	TRBD1	15	ATSRGGQGGYNSPLH
TRBV5-5	.	13	ASSTGEGRWTEAF
TRBV4-1	TRBD1	13	ASSQGQGLFSPLH
TRBV30	TRBD1	10	AWSRQGAVSF
TRBV24-1	.	14	ATSGITLRGTDTQY
TRBV27	TRBD1	18	ASSDAPNWDRGLKPYGYT
TRBV11-2	.	13	ASSSQGSGNQPQH
TRBV5-6	.	13	ASRSQGSYNSPLH
TRBV6-1	.	14	ASSGISIEDQETQY
TRBV7-8	.	11	ASSPPEGHTQY
TRBV6-5	.	12	ASKVPGAADTQY